A few counts support the clone carrying this T cell receptor (beta chain). The CDR3 sequence is 15 residues long. Germline CDR1 is SNHLY and CDR2 is FYNNEI. V trimming: 7 bases; J trimming: 2 bases; junction bases outside the gene matches: 8. The data derive from a study of blood T cells in healthy people across ages. Through a sample-barcoded 5' primer and a J-beta primer mix, a second PCR was run for 7 to 11 cycles. TCRdb re-called the 5' RACE reads with MiXCR, one entry per CDR3 protein. The data hold 650,000 to 1,000,000 distinct CDR3 sequences, with roughly 35% observed a single time. This chain uses TRBV2 with TRBJ2-7; 10 bases match TRBD1. The sample consisted of blood. This sequence was found in a man between 18 and 35 years old in good health. CDR3 amino acids: CASTAWDRGAYEQYF. CDR3 nucleotides: TGTGCCAGCACTGCTTGGGACAGGGGCGCCTACGAGCAGTACTTC.